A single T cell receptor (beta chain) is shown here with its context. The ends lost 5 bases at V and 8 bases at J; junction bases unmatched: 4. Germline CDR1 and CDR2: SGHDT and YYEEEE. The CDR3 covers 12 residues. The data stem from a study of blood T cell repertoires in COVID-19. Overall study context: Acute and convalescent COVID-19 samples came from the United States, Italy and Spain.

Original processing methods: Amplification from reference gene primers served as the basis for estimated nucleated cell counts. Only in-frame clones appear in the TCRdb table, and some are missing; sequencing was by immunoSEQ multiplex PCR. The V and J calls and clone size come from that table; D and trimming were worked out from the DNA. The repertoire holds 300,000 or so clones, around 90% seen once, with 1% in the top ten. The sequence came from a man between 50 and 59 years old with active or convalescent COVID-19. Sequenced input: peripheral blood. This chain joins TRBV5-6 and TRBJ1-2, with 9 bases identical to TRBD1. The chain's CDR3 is CASSHTGGGYTF. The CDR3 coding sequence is TGTGCCAGCAGTCATACAGGGGGCGGCTACACCTTC.